The T cell receptor beta chain under discussion was sequenced for a study of blood T cell repertoires in COVID-19. About the study: The origin of the acute and convalescent COVID-19 samples was the United States, Italy and Spain. Sample material is recorded as cDNA or gDNA derived from T cells, B-cell-depleted T cells, or PBMCs.

The V and J ends lost 8 bases and 6 bases, in that order; junction bases with no gene match: 7. The CDR3 runs 13 residues. Germline V gene data show CDR1 as MRHNA and CDR2 as SNTAGT. Data came from immunoSEQ multiplex PCR; TCRdb stores just in-frame clones and leaves some out. Seen here are some 64,000 clones, around nine tenths observed once, and the top ten hold around 3.9%. The TCR sequence derives from a man in his 70s with acute or convalescent COVID-19. The sequenced material came from peripheral blood. This chain links TRBV6-4 with TRBJ1-2, with 9 bases aligning to TRBD1. The CDR3 coding sequence is TGTGCCAGCCGATCGGGACAGGGAAATGGCTACACCTTC. Its protein product is CASRSGQGNGYTF.